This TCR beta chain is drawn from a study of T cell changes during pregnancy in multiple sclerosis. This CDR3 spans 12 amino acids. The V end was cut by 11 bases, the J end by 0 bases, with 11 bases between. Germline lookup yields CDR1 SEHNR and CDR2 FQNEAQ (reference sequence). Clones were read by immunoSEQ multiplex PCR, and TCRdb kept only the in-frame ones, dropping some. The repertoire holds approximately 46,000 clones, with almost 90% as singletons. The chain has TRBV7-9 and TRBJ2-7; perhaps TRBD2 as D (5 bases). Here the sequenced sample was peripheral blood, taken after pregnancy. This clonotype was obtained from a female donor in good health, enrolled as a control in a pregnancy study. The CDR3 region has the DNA TGTGCCGGTAGTGCGGGCTCCTACGAGCAGTACTTC. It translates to CAGSAGSYEQYF. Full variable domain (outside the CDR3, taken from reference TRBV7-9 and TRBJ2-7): DTGVSQNPRHKITKRGQNVTFRCDPISEHNRLYWYRQTLGQGPEFLTYFQNEAQLEKSRLLSDRFSAERPKGSFSTLEIQRTEQGDSAMYLCAGSAGSYEQYFGPGTRLTVT.